Shown below are 8 T cell receptor beta chains from a single sample sequenced in a study of cytomegalovirus exposure and HLA in healthy donors. PCR used 60 Vbeta primers and 13 Jbeta primers. Sequenced by immunoSEQ multiplex PCR; TCRdb stores in-frame clones only, minus some. The sample contains roughly 130,000 clones, about 80% of which appear only once. Sequencing used PBMCs. Receptors were obtained from a young man in good health and CMV-seronegative.

The chain combines TRBV28 with TRBJ2-2; 8 bases align to TRBD1. CDR1 and CDR2 (germline): MDHEN, SYDVKM. The J segment lost 4 bases and the V segment lost 4 bases, leaving 8 bases of the junction unmatched. The CDR3 has 16 amino acids. The CDR3 sequence is CASSSTGEFRTGELFF. The CDR3 DNA sequence: TGTGCCAGCAGTTCGACAGGGGAGTTTCGCACCGGGGAGCTGTTTTTT.

The chain employs TRBV2 and TRBJ1-1; 7 bases fit TRBD1. Germline V CDR1 and CDR2: SNHLY, FYNNEI. V shed 6 bases and J 3 bases; nucleotides not matched to a gene: 16. This CDR3 is 17 amino acids long. Written as DNA, the CDR3 is TGTGCCAGCAGCCAAACATCCGCAGGGGGAAGGGACACTGAAGCTTTCTTT. Translated, it gives CASSQTSAGGRDTEAFF.

The V call is TRBV4-1, the J call TRBJ2-7; TRBD1 matches 11 bases. CDR1 and CDR2 from the germline V gene are MGHRA and YSYEKL. Trimming removed 3 bases from V and 2 bases from J; junction bases left unmatched: 3. The CDR3 extends over 15 amino acids. Here the CDR3 reads CASSHSGQGAYEQYF. The CDR3 DNA follows: TGCGCCAGCAGCCACTCGGGACAGGGGGCCTACGAGCAGTACTTC.

The chain carries TRBV7-6 and TRBJ2-2; D perhaps matches TRBD2 (6 bases). Germline lookup yields CDR1 SGHVS and CDR2 FNYEAQ. The CDR3 loop spans 16 amino acids. V was cut by 5 bases and J by 1 base, with 14 bases left in between. CDR3 protein: CASSPNSGQNTGELFF. CDR3 sequence (DNA): TGTGCCAGCAGCCCAAATAGCGGACAGAACACCGGGGAGCTGTTTTTT.

The chain combines TRBV30 with TRBJ1-5; D is possibly TRBD1 (6 bases). Germline CDR1 GTSNPN, CDR2 SVGIG (reference sequence). The CDR3 is 14 amino acids. Trimming left V 1 base short and J 6 bases short, with 13 bases between. CDR3 in amino acids: CAWSGGGSGQPQHF. In DNA form, the CDR3 reads TGTGCCTGGAGTGGGGGGGGCTCGGGTCAGCCCCAGCATTTT.

This CDR3 is CSVLQGRLDEQYF. The CDR3 nucleotides read TGCAGCGTCCTACAGGGGCGCTTGGACGAGCAGTACTTC. The chain carries TRBV29-1 and TRBJ2-7; 7 bases match TRBD1. V gave up 6 bases and J gave up 5 bases; unmatched junction bases: 10. The CDR3 sequence is 13 residues long. Germline CDR1 is SQVTM and CDR2 is ANQGSEA.

V is TRBV18 and J is TRBJ1-1, with D perhaps matching TRBD1 (6 bases). V lost 2 bases to trimming and J lost 4 bases, with 11 bases between them. The CDR3 spans 14 residues. The germline V gene has CDR1 KGHSH and CDR2 LQKENI. CDR3 sequence: CASSPTGRGTEAFF. CDR3 DNA: TGTGCCAGCTCACCAACAGGGAGGGGCACTGAAGCTTTCTTT.

The chain couples TRBV6-5 to TRBJ1-5; 8 bases are a match to TRBD1. J gave up 7 bases and V 6 bases, and 5 bases lay outside the gene matches. CDR3 size: 13 residues. CDR1 is MNHEY, CDR2 SVGAGI, per germline. The chain's CDR3 is CASRRTGSQPQHF. CDR3 in DNA: TGTGCCAGCAGACGGACAGGGTCCCAGCCCCAGCATTTT.